A single sample gave rise to the 27 T cell receptor beta chains below, sequenced in a study of T cells in Graves' hyperthyroidism and ophthalmopathy. The source material, RNA transcripts, was used to amplify TCR beta CDR3 regions. With the HTBI primer set, the TCR CDR3 went through a first round of RT-PCR. TCRdb reprocessed the multiplex PCR reads with MiXCR, giving one entry per CDR3 protein. This sample has roughly 750,000 distinct CDR3 sequences; about 17% occur once, and the top ten carry around 7.7%. Material for sequencing was blood. The receptors here all came from a man aged 18 to 35 with Graves' hyperthyroidism.

This clonotype appeared many times. The CDR3 loop is CASSLNTDTEAFF. The CDR3 nucleotides are TGCGCCAGCAGCTTGAATACAGACACTGAAGCTTTCTTT. The chain links TRBV5-1 to TRBJ1-1; D is unresolved. CDR3 length: 13 amino acids. Trimming left V 1 base short and J 3 bases short, with 7 bases between. CDR1 SGHRS and CDR2 YFSETQ come from the germline V gene.

The V gene is TRBV20-1, the J gene TRBJ1-2, with a tentative D call TRBD1 (5 bases). The CDR3 runs 15 residues. CDR1 DFQATT and CDR2 SNEGSKA come from the germline V gene (reference sequence). V lost 3 bases, J lost 5 bases, and 19 bases lay in between. For the CDR3, the DNA is TGCAGTGCTAGTGGGAAAGAGGGCGACAGTTATGGCTACACCTTC. It encodes CSASGKEGDSYGYTF.

At least ten counts were recorded for this clonotype. The chain joins TRBV30 to TRBJ2-5, with 7 bases aligning to TRBD2. Per germline, CDR1 GTSNPN and CDR2 SVGIG (reference sequence). This CDR3 has 14 residues. V was clipped by 1 base and J by 5 bases; unmatched bases: 7. The CDR3 spells CAWSGEGRAETQYF. The DNA of the CDR3 is TGTGCCTGGAGTGGGGAGGGGAGGGCTGAGACCCAGTACTTC.

The V call is TRBV12-3 or TRBV12-4, the J call TRBJ2-7, with 8 bases fitting TRBD1. V dropped 4 bases and J dropped 3; count of bases not matched to a gene: 8. The CDR3 runs 15 residues. Here the CDR3 reads CASSSRTGRSYEQYF. The CDR3 coding sequence is TGTGCCAGCAGTTCCAGGACAGGGAGAAGCTACGAGCAGTACTTC.

This clonotype was counted ten times or more. The J gene is TRBJ1-2, the V gene TRBV28; D not resolved. Looked up from germline, CDR1 is MDHEN and CDR2 is SYDVKM. The ends were cut back, 5 bases at V and 2 bases at J, with 9 bases in the middle. The CDR3 contains 13 residues. The CDR3 spells CASSPHRNYGYTF. The CDR3 DNA reads as TGTGCCAGCAGTCCACACAGAAACTATGGCTACACCTTC.

The chain combines TRBV2 with TRBJ1-5; D uncertain. Germline CDR1 reads SNHLY; CDR2 reads FYNNEI. The CDR3 has 15 amino acids. V lost 7 bases and J lost 0, with 13 bases in between. The CDR3 is CASNAGSYSNQPQHF. CDR3 coding DNA: TGTGCCAGCAATGCAGGATCCTATAGCAATCAGCCCCAGCATTTT.

J is TRBJ1-4 and V is TRBV4-1; D gene unclear. Trimming removed 1 base at V and 0 bases at J, with 6 bases between. Germline loops: CDR1 MGHRA, CDR2 YSYEKL. The CDR3 extends over 15 amino acids. CDR3 protein: CASSQASATNEKLFF. The CDR3 nucleotides read TGCGCCAGCAGCCAAGCCAGCGCAACTAATGAAAAACTGTTTTTT.

With regard to this clonotype: The junction and the germline gene differ at one end; a read error may be behind it. This chain connects TRBV11-3 to TRBJ2-7, with 15 bases that match TRBD2. Per germline, CDR1 SGHNT and CDR2 YENEEA. The CDR3 is made up of 18 amino acids. This CDR3 reads CASSYGTSGRRLGREQHF. The DNA of the CDR3 is TGTGCCAGCAGCTACGGGACTAGCGGGAGGAGGCTGGGCCGCGAGCAGCACTTC.

This clonotype was counted at least ten times. The rearrangement links TRBV28 to TRBJ2-2, with 7 bases fitting TRBD1. Unmatched junction bases numbered 8, after V lost 7 bases and J lost 6 bases. The V gene's germline CDR1 is MDHEN and CDR2 SYDVKM. This CDR3 has 14 amino acids. CDR3 sequence: CASTRFTGAGELFF. The DNA of the CDR3 is TGTGCCAGCACCAGATTTACAGGGGCCGGGGAGCTGTTTTTT.

This clonotype was detected many times. This chain joins TRBV7-8 and TRBJ2-3; D unclear. Trimming took off 6 bases at V and 0 bases at J, with 10 bases between the two ends. This CDR3 spans 14 amino acids. In germline, CDR1 is SGHVS, CDR2 FQNEAQ. The CDR3 reads CASSPSFSTDTQYF. The CDR3 nucleotides read TGTGCCAGCAGTCCGTCTTTCAGCACAGATACGCAGTATTTT.

On this clonotype itself: In this CDR3 the conserved last residue, phenylalanine or tryptophan, is missing, so a read error is likely. The J gene is TRBJ1-2, the V gene TRBV19, with 9 bases fitting TRBD1. Germline-derived CDR1 and CDR2 are LNHDA and SQIVND (reference sequence). This CDR3 has 15 residues. The ends lost 6 bases at V and 4 bases at J; junction bases unmatched: 9. The CDR3 loop is CASRPPGQGLYGYTL. For the CDR3, the DNA is TGTGCCAGTAGACCTCCGGGACAGGGTCTCTATGGCTACACCCTC.

This clonotype was recorded at least ten times. The chain links TRBV20-1 to TRBJ2-1; either TRBD1 or TRBD2 may fit D (5 bases each). V lost 4 bases, J lost 7 bases, and 17 bases lay in between. In germline, CDR1 is DFQATT, CDR2 SNEGSKA (reference sequence). This CDR3 has 14 residues. DNA of the CDR3: TGCAGTGCTACGACGGGACGCTACTTGAATGAGCAGTTCTTC. It encodes CSATTGRYLNEQFF.

The chain uses TRBV5-5 and TRBJ2-7; D unclear. V gave up 0 bases and J gave up 5 bases, with 15 bases separating them. This CDR3 contains 15 residues. Germline CDR1 reads SGHKS; CDR2 reads YYEKEE (reference sequence). The CDR3 nucleotides are TGTGCCAGCAGCTTGGCGGAGCTAGTCTTCAACGAGCAGTACTTC. This sequence encodes CASSLAELVFNEQYF.

The V and J genes are TRBV6-1 and TRBJ2-7, with D perhaps TRBD1 or TRBD2 (5 bases each). The CDR3 is made up of 12 amino acids. CDR1 and CDR2 from the germline V gene are MNHNS and SASEGT. Trimming left V 8 bases short and J 1 base short, with 9 bases between. CDR3 in amino acids: CASRDASYEQYF. DNA of the CDR3: TGTGCCAGCCGGGACGCGTCCTACGAGCAGTACTTC.

The V call is TRBV11-2, the J call TRBJ2-1; D ambiguous. The V end was cut by 1 base, the J end by 0 bases, with 10 bases between. The CDR3 runs to 16 residues. Looked up from germline, CDR1 is SGHAT and CDR2 is FQNNGV. CDR3 amino acids: CASSLGLPGSYNEQFF. The CDR3 DNA is TGTGCCAGCAGCTTAGGTCTTCCGGGCTCCTACAATGAGCAGTTCTTC.

Only one count was recorded for this clonotype. A much bigger clone sits one base away, suggesting this may be a read error. V gene TRBV29-1 combines with J gene TRBJ2-2; 9 bases align to TRBD1. The length of the CDR3 is 14 residues. Germline values: CDR1 SQVTM, CDR2 ANQGSEA. CDR3 region: CIVDKGTGIGELFF. CDR3 in DNA: TGCATCGTTGATAAGGGGACAGGGATAGGGGAGCTGTTTTTT.

The table lists this clonotype with many counts. The genes are TRBV7-9 and TRBJ1-4; tentatively, D is TRBD1 (5 bases). The germline CDR1 and CDR2 sequences are SEHNR and FQNEAQ (reference sequence). Trimming cost V 3 bases and J 8 bases, with 10 bases left between them. CDR3 length: 13 residues. This chain's CDR3 is CASSLGGKEKLFF. CDR3 DNA sequence: TGTGCCAGCAGCTTGGGGGGAAAAGAAAAACTGTTTTTT.

This chain's CDR3 is CASSQDVTQDYEQYF. In nucleotides, the CDR3 is TGTGCCAGCAGCCAAGACGTGACGCAAGACTACGAGCAGTACTTC. The J gene is TRBJ2-7, the V gene TRBV4-2; the D is unclear. V dropped 0 bases and J dropped 3 bases, with 12 bases sitting between them. The CDR3 spans 15 residues. Germline CDR1 is LGHNA and CDR2 is YNFKEQ.

This clonotype was seen a handful of times. J is TRBJ1-2 and V is TRBV19; no clear D. The CDR3 extends over 14 amino acids. Germline CDR1 is LNHDA and CDR2 is SQIVND (reference sequence). V lost 1 base and J lost 7, with 13 bases in between. The CDR3 region has the DNA TGTGCCAGTAGTATAGGGCCGGACCTTTCTGGCTACACCTTC. Protein product: CASSIGPDLSGYTF.

This clonotype was observed a handful of times. This chain links TRBV4-2 with TRBJ2-1; TRBD2 matches at 12 bases. The CDR3 has 15 residues. Germline values: CDR1 LGHNA, CDR2 YNFKEQ. Trimming at V came to 2 bases and at J to 10 bases, leaving 6 bases not matched to a gene. The DNA for the CDR3 is TGTGCCAGCAGCCAACTGACTAGCGGGAGTGAAGAGCAGTTCTTC. It translates to CASSQLTSGSEEQFF.

This clonotype appeared a few times. J is TRBJ2-1 and V is TRBV7-9; perhaps TRBD2 as D (5 bases). This CDR3 contains 14 residues. Trimming took 5 bases from V and 10 from J, leaving 18 bases between them. Germline CDR1 SEHNR, CDR2 FQNEAQ (reference sequence). The CDR3 loop is CASSPGSFMGEQFF. CDR3 bases: TGTGCCAGCAGCCCGGGATCGTTTATGGGGGAGCAGTTCTTC.

This clonotype showed up many times. This chain joins TRBV2 and TRBJ2-5; no definite D call. The CDR3 has 12 amino acids. CDR1 is SNHLY, CDR2 FYNNEI, per germline. Trimming took 2 bases from V and 2 from J, leaving 3 bases between them. Here the CDR3 reads CASSEKQETQYF. The CDR3 bases are TGTGCCAGCAGTGAAAAACAAGAGACCCAGTACTTC.

This clonotype was detected a few times. The rearrangement links TRBV10-3 to TRBJ2-5; D tentatively fits TRBD1 or TRBD2 (5 bases each). The germline V gene encodes CDR1 ENHRY and CDR2 SYGVKD. Trimming stripped 11 bases from V and 5 bases from J, with 15 bases between. This CDR3 is built from 12 residues. CDR3 sequence reads: CASRGVGETQYF. The CDR3 DNA is TGTGCCTCCCGAGGGGTGGGGGAGACCCAGTACTTC.

CDR3 residues: CASSYFIAGGPEETQYF. The CDR3 region has the DNA TGTGCCAGCAGTTACTTCATAGCGGGAGGGCCCGAAGAGACCCAGTACTTC. This chain uses TRBV6-5 with TRBJ2-5; 11 nucleotides agree with TRBD2. The V segment lost 1 base and the J segment 3 bases; nucleotides outside the gene matches: 7. This CDR3 contains 17 residues. Germline V gene sequence: CDR1 MNHEY, CDR2 SVGAGI.

About this clonotype itself: Relative to the germline gene, one junction end is altered; a read error may explain this. The rearrangement joins TRBV5-1 to TRBJ2-1; 7 bases are a match to TRBD2. The CDR3 is made up of 15 amino acids. Germline V lookup: CDR1 SGHRS, CDR2 YFSETQ. Here the CDR3 DNA reads TGCGCCAGCAGCTTGGGGCTAGCGGTCTGGAATGAGCAGCTCTTC. Residues: CASSLGLAVWNEQLF. Based on the CDR3 plus reference TRBV5-1 and TRBJ2-1, the full variable domain is KAGVTQTPRYLIKTRGQQVTLSCSPISGHRSVSWYQQTPGQGLQFLFEYFSETQRNKGNFPGRFSGRQFSNSRSEMNVSTLELGDSALYLCASSLGLAVWNEQLFGPGTRLTVL.

In its sample, this clonotype was seen once. The rearrangement uses TRBV2 and TRBJ1-2, with a weak D call TRBD1 (6 bases). The V gene lost 0 bases and the J gene lost 8 bases, with 13 bases spanning the gap. The V gene's germline CDR1 is SNHLY and CDR2 FYNNEI. This CDR3 has 14 residues. CDR3 nucleotides: TGTGCCAGCAGTGAAGCGGCAGGGGTACGCGGCTACACCTTC. Its translation: CASSEAAGVRGYTF.

This clonotype has more than one count but fewer than ten. In DNA form, the CDR3 reads TGTGCCAGCAGTATGACTGGACAGGTTGGCGGGGAGCTGTTTTTT. It encodes CASSMTGQVGGELFF. The rearrangement joins TRBV6-1 to TRBJ2-2; 7 nucleotides align to TRBD1. Germline CDR1 MNHNS, CDR2 SASEGT. The CDR3 is 15 residues long. Trimming cost V 5 bases and J 7 bases; bases outside gene matches: 10.